Included here is one TCR beta chain sequence, with context. Assay used: immunoSEQ multiplex PCR; TCRdb lists only in-frame clones, some missing. Of 85,000 to 100,000 clones listed, about 86% are singletons. CDR1 and CDR2 (germline): MGHRA, YSYEKL. V was pared by 1 base and J by 4 bases, with 14 bases between. The CDR3 extends over 16 amino acids. This specimen comes from a study of blood T cell repertoires in COVID-19. Sequenced input: peripheral blood. This TCR came from a woman aged 55-70 years in a cohort sampled during active or convalescent COVID-19. The V gene is TRBV4-1, the J gene TRBJ1-3; D might be TRBD1 (5 bases). This CDR3 reads CASSQGRGRSGNTIYF. CDR3 sequence (DNA): TGCGCCAGCAGCCAAGGGCGGGGGAGATCCGGAAACACCATATATTTT.